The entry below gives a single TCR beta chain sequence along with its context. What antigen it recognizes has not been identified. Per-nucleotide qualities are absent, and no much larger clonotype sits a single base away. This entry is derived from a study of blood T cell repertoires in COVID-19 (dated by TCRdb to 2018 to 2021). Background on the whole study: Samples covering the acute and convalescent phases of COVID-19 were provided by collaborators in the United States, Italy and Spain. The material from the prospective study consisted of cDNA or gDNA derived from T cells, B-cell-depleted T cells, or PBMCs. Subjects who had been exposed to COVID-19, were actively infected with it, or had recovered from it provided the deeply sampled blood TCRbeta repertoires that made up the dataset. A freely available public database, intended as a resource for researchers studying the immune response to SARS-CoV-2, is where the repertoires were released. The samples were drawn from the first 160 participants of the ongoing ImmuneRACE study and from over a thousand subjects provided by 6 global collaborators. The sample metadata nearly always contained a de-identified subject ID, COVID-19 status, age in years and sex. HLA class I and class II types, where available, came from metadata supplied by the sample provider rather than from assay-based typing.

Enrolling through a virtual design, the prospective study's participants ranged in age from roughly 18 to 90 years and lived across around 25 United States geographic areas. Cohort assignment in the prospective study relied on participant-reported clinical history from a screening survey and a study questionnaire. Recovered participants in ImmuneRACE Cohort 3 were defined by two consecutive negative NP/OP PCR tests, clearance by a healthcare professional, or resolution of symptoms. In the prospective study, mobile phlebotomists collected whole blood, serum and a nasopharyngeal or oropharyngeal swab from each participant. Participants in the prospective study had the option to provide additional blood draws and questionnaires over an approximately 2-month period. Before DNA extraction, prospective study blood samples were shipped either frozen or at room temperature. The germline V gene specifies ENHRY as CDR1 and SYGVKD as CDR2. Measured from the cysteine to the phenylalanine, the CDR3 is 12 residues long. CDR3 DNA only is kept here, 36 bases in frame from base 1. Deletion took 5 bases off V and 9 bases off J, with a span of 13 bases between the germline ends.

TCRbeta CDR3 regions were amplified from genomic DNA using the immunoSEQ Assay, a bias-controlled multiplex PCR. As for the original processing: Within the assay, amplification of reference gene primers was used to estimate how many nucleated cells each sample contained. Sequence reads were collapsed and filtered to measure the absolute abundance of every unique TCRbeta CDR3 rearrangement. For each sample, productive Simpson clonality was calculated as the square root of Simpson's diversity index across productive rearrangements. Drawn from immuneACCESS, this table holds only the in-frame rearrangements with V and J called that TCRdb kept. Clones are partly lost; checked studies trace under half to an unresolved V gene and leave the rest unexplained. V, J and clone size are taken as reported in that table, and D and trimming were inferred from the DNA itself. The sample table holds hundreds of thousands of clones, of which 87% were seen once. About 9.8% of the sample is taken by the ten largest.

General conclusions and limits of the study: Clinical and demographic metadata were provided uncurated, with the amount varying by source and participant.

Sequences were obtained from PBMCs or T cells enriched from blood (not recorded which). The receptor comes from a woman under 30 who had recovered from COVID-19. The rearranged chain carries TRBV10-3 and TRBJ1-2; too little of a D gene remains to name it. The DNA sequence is TGTGCCATCAGTCCTCAGGAATTCAGCTACACCTTC. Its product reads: CAISPQEFSYTF.